A selection of T cell receptor beta chains follows, all from one sample in a study of CD8 T cells in ankylosing spondylitis. TCRdb recomputed calls from the 5' RACE reads with MiXCR, one row per CDR3 protein. The profile covers under 850,000 distinct CDR3 sequences, with roughly 19% appearing a single time and over 15% taken by the ten largest. The specimen was blood, either unsorted or a sorted T cell fraction (not recorded which). These receptors came from a male donor with ankylosing spondylitis. CDR3s include the opening cysteine and the closing phenylalanine or tryptophan. D genes are given only for firm matches. Not all rows give a size; the values are once, few, many and, for expanded clones, a class.

j_call: TRBJ2-2; clone_size: -; v_call: TRBV5-1; d_call: -; cdr3_nt: TGCGCCAGCAGCTTGGCCAGCACGAACACCGGGGAGCTGTTTTTT; cdr3_aa: CASSLASTNTGELFF
j_call: TRBJ2-5; clone_size: -; v_call: TRBV5-1; d_call: TRBD2; cdr3_nt: TGCGCCAGCAGCTTGGGCGACCGACTAGCAGGGACCCAGTACTTC; cdr3_aa: CASSLGDRLAGTQYF
j_call: TRBJ1-4; clone_size: -; v_call: TRBV6-1; d_call: -; cdr3_nt: TGTGCCAGCCGCTGGGATGCAACTAATGAAAAACTGTTTTTT; cdr3_aa: CASRWDATNEKLFF
j_call: TRBJ1-1; clone_size: few; v_call: TRBV7-2; d_call: TRBD1; cdr3_nt: TGTGCCAGCACCAAAATCACAGGGGAGGGGGCTTTCTTT; cdr3_aa: CASTKITGEGAFF
j_call: TRBJ2-7; clone_size: many; v_call: TRBV5-1; d_call: TRBD2; cdr3_nt: TGTGCCAGCAGCTTAACTAGCGGGAGCTACGAGCAGTACTTC; cdr3_aa: CASSLTSGSYEQYF
j_call: TRBJ2-3; clone_size: -; v_call: TRBV14; d_call: TRBD2; cdr3_nt: TGTGCCAGCAGCCAAGTATTAGCGGGAGTTTCAGATACGCAGTATTTT; cdr3_aa: CASSQVLAGVSDTQYF
j_call: TRBJ2-1; clone_size: few; v_call: TRBV6-2/TRBV6-3; d_call: TRBD2; cdr3_nt: TGTGCCAGCAGCCTAGCGGGAGTGGGGGTCTTC; cdr3_aa: CASSLAGVGVF
j_call: TRBJ2-2; clone_size: -; v_call: TRBV4-3; d_call: TRBD2; cdr3_nt: TGCGCCAGCAGCCTCACCCGCGGGGGGACCGGGGAGCTGTTTTTT; cdr3_aa: CASSLTRGGTGELFF
j_call: TRBJ1-4; clone_size: few; v_call: TRBV27; d_call: -; cdr3_nt: TGTGCCAGCAGTTTTGCAGCAAGTCTTGAAAAACTGTTTTTT; cdr3_aa: CASSFAASLEKLFF
j_call: TRBJ2-5; clone_size: -; v_call: TRBV20-1; d_call: TRBD1; cdr3_nt: TGCAGTGCGCAACAGGGGGCGGTTTGGGAGACCCAGTACTTC; cdr3_aa: CSAQQGAVWETQYF
j_call: TRBJ2-5; clone_size: many; v_call: TRBV20-1; d_call: TRBD1; cdr3_nt: TGCAGTGCTAATCACCAGGGGGAAGAGACCCAGTACTTC; cdr3_aa: CSANHQGEETQYF
j_call: TRBJ1-2; clone_size: -; v_call: TRBV29-1; d_call: -; cdr3_nt: TGCAGCGCACGGACAGATAACTATGGCTACACCTTC; cdr3_aa: CSARTDNYGYTF
j_call: TRBJ2-7; clone_size: few; v_call: TRBV7-9; d_call: -; cdr3_nt: TGTGCCAGCAGCCAATGGGACCTCTCCTACGAGCAGTACTTC; cdr3_aa: CASSQWDLSYEQYF
j_call: TRBJ2-5; clone_size: few; v_call: TRBV3-1; d_call: -; cdr3_nt: TGTGCCAGCAGCCAAGATTGGTCTAGCGAGGGGGGCCAGTACTTC; cdr3_aa: CASSQDWSSEGGQYF
j_call: TRBJ2-4; clone_size: few; v_call: TRBV20-1; d_call: -; cdr3_nt: TGCAGTGCTAGAGATCGTCCAGGTGGCAAAAACATTCAGTACTTC; cdr3_aa: CSARDRPGGKNIQYF
j_call: TRBJ1-4; clone_size: -; v_call: TRBV4-3; d_call: TRBD1; cdr3_nt: TGCGCCAGCAGCCCAGCCCGTGGGACAGCGGTTACCGAAAAACTGTTTTTT; cdr3_aa: CASSPARGTAVTEKLFF
j_call: TRBJ2-7; clone_size: few; v_call: TRBV12-3/TRBV12-4; d_call: -; cdr3_nt: TGTGCCAGCAGTCGAGGTCTGGGGGCGGCCACTGGGGAGCAGTACTTC; cdr3_aa: CASSRGLGAATGEQYF
j_call: TRBJ1-5; clone_size: -; v_call: TRBV10-3; d_call: -; cdr3_nt: TGTGCCATCGGGCCAGGCGATAGCAATCAGCCCCAGCATTTT; cdr3_aa: CAIGPGDSNQPQHF
j_call: TRBJ2-5; clone_size: few; v_call: TRBV3-1; d_call: -; cdr3_nt: TGTGCCAGCAGCCAGCTTTGGGCCTCGGGGGAGACCCAGTACTTC; cdr3_aa: CASSQLWASGETQYF
j_call: TRBJ2-2; clone_size: -; v_call: TRBV20-1; d_call: -; cdr3_nt: TGCAGTGCCACGGGGAGGACAACCGGGGAGCTGTTTTTT; cdr3_aa: CSATGRTTGELFF
j_call: TRBJ2-1; clone_size: many; v_call: TRBV3-1; d_call: -; cdr3_nt: TGTGCCAGCAGCCGGAGCGATGAGCAGTTCTTC; cdr3_aa: CASSRSDEQFF
j_call: TRBJ2-7; clone_size: few; v_call: TRBV20-1; d_call: -; cdr3_nt: TGCAGTGCTAGAGCTCACGGTTACGAGCAGTACTTC; cdr3_aa: CSARAHGYEQYF
j_call: TRBJ2-4; clone_size: few; v_call: TRBV7-2; d_call: -; cdr3_nt: TGTGCCAGCAGCTCGAGGTCCGACCCTACTTCCCGAAACATTCAGTACTTC; cdr3_aa: CASSSRSDPTSRNIQYF
j_call: TRBJ1-2; clone_size: few; v_call: TRBV12-3/TRBV12-4; d_call: -; cdr3_nt: TGTGCCAGCAGTTTAAGCGGGGGAATCGGGGGCTACACCTTC; cdr3_aa: CASSLSGGIGGYTF
j_call: TRBJ1-1; clone_size: -; v_call: TRBV30; d_call: -; cdr3_nt: TGTGCCTGGAGCGCAGACACGAACACTGAAGCTTTCTTT; cdr3_aa: CAWSADTNTEAFF
j_call: TRBJ2-7; clone_size: -; v_call: TRBV10-3; d_call: TRBD2; cdr3_nt: TGTGCCATCAGTGCGGGGGGGCGGGGCTACGAGCAGTACTTC; cdr3_aa: CAISAGGRGYEQYF
j_call: TRBJ2-6; clone_size: many; v_call: TRBV5-1; d_call: -; cdr3_nt: TGCGCCAGCAGCTTGGACCTCTCTGGGGCCAACGTCCTGACTTTC; cdr3_aa: CASSLDLSGANVLTF
j_call: TRBJ2-7; clone_size: few; v_call: TRBV30; d_call: -; cdr3_nt: TGTGCCTGGAGCGACAGCTGGGAGCAGTACTTC; cdr3_aa: CAWSDSWEQYF
j_call: TRBJ2-1; clone_size: few; v_call: TRBV13; d_call: TRBD2; cdr3_nt: TGTGCCAGCAGCCCCCAGACTAGCGGGGGGGCCTACAATGAGCAGTTCTTC; cdr3_aa: CASSPQTSGGAYNEQFF
j_call: TRBJ2-2; clone_size: -; v_call: TRBV20-1; d_call: -; cdr3_nt: TGCAGTGCTAGAGATCGGAGTCGACGCCCGAACACCGGGGAGCTGTTTTTT; cdr3_aa: CSARDRSRRPNTGELFF
j_call: TRBJ2-1; clone_size: many; v_call: TRBV14; d_call: -; cdr3_nt: TGTGCCAGCAGCCGAGGAGTAGGCCAGGGATACTCCTACAATGAGCAGTTCTTC; cdr3_aa: CASSRGVGQGYSYNEQFF
j_call: TRBJ1-2; clone_size: -; v_call: TRBV6-1; d_call: -; cdr3_nt: TGTGCCAGCAGTGAACGGTGGACGGAAGGCTACACCTTC; cdr3_aa: CASSERWTEGYTF
j_call: TRBJ2-2; clone_size: many; v_call: TRBV28; d_call: -; cdr3_nt: TGTGCCAGCAGTTTGACTGGCCCCGGGGAGCTGTTTTTT; cdr3_aa: CASSLTGPGELFF
j_call: TRBJ2-3; clone_size: -; v_call: TRBV6-2/TRBV6-3; d_call: TRBD2; cdr3_nt: TGTGCCAGCAGTTACCCCTCGGGACTAGGGAGCGCCACAGATACGCAGTATTTT; cdr3_aa: CASSYPSGLGSATDTQYF
j_call: TRBJ1-2; clone_size: -; v_call: TRBV20-1; d_call: TRBD1; cdr3_nt: TGCAGTGCTAGAGAGGGACAGGGTATAAGAGGCTACACCTTC; cdr3_aa: CSAREGQGIRGYTF
j_call: TRBJ1-1; clone_size: -; v_call: TRBV27; d_call: -; cdr3_nt: TGTGCCAGCAGTTTATTGGGGGTTACCACTGAAGCTTTCTTT; cdr3_aa: CASSLLGVTTEAFF
j_call: TRBJ2-1; clone_size: -; v_call: TRBV5-6; d_call: -; cdr3_nt: TGTGCCAGCAGCTTTTTCGGGGAAGGCGGCAATGAGCAGTTCTTC; cdr3_aa: CASSFFGEGGNEQFF
j_call: TRBJ2-1; clone_size: -; v_call: TRBV29-1; d_call: -; cdr3_nt: TGCAGCGTTCCCGAGACAGCTTACAATGAGCAGTTCTTC; cdr3_aa: CSVPETAYNEQFF
j_call: TRBJ2-2; clone_size: -; v_call: TRBV7-3; d_call: -; cdr3_nt: TGTGCCAGCAGCCCAGGCTTTATGGGGACCACCGGGGAGCTGTTTTTT; cdr3_aa: CASSPGFMGTTGELFF
j_call: TRBJ2-7; clone_size: -; v_call: TRBV29-1; d_call: -; cdr3_nt: TGCAGCGTTGAGGCTTGGCATGCCTCAAGGTACAAGCAGTACTTC; cdr3_aa: CSVEAWHASRYKQYF
j_call: TRBJ1-2; clone_size: few; v_call: TRBV7-8; d_call: -; cdr3_nt: TGTGCCAGCAGCTACACGGGACTCCAGTATGGCTACACCTTC; cdr3_aa: CASSYTGLQYGYTF
j_call: TRBJ1-5; clone_size: many; v_call: TRBV20-1; d_call: TRBD1; cdr3_nt: TGCAGTGCTAAGGAGGGGACAGGGGGTCAGCCCCAGCATTTT; cdr3_aa: CSAKEGTGGQPQHF
j_call: TRBJ2-1; clone_size: few; v_call: TRBV3-1; d_call: -; cdr3_nt: TGTGCCAGCAGCCAAGTCGACGGAGAGCAGTTCTTC; cdr3_aa: CASSQVDGEQFF
j_call: TRBJ1-6; clone_size: -; v_call: TRBV11-2; d_call: -; cdr3_nt: TGTGCCAGCAGCTTAGAATCTCCGGCCAGTTCTAATTCACCCCTCCACTTT; cdr3_aa: CASSLESPASSNSPLHF
j_call: TRBJ1-1; clone_size: many; v_call: TRBV7-2; d_call: -; cdr3_nt: TGTGCCAGCAGCTTGATGACAGTGAACACTGAAGCTTTCTTT; cdr3_aa: CASSLMTVNTEAFF
j_call: TRBJ2-2; clone_size: -; v_call: TRBV7-9; d_call: -; cdr3_nt: TGTGCCAGCGACCACCGCAGGGGAAGCACCGGGGAGCTGTTTTTT; cdr3_aa: CASDHRRGSTGELFF
j_call: TRBJ1-1; clone_size: -; v_call: TRBV10-3; d_call: -; cdr3_nt: TGTGCCATCAGTGAGTCTTCCGGGGGCACGCACTACCAAGGGGAGAACACTGAAGCTTTCTTT; cdr3_aa: CAISESSGGTHYQGENTEAFF
j_call: TRBJ1-2; clone_size: few; v_call: TRBV12-3/TRBV12-4; d_call: -; cdr3_nt: TGTGCCAGCACCCTTGGGGGCGAACAGGTTCGCGGCTACACCTTC; cdr3_aa: CASTLGGEQVRGYTF
j_call: TRBJ2-5; clone_size: -; v_call: TRBV18; d_call: -; cdr3_nt: TGTGCCAGCTCCCGCCCGGAAGGGGGGATTGAGGAAGAGACCCAGTACTTC; cdr3_aa: CASSRPEGGIEEETQYF